Listed here are 15 T cell receptor beta chains from one sample, sequenced in a study of blood T cells in healthy people across ages. Next came a second PCR, run for about 6 to 12 cycles, which used a sample-barcoded 5' primer along with a J-beta primer mix. TCRdb independently ran MiXCR on the 5' RACE reads; one entry per CDR3 protein. The top ten clones hold about a sixth of a sample with over 600,000 distinct CDR3 sequences, 46% of them seen once. Sequenced material: blood. The receptor source for this set is a man aged 80 or over in good health.

CDR3 loop: CASSLRTGTGGSEQYF. For the CDR3, the DNA is TGTGCCAGCAGTTTGAGAACCGGGACAGGGGGCTCCGAGCAGTACTTC. The chain recombines TRBV27 with TRBJ2-7; 12 bases are shared with TRBD1. V gave up 3 bases and J gave up 6 bases; unmatched junction bases: 9. From germline, CDR1 is MNHEY and CDR2 SMNVEV (reference sequence). The CDR3 extends over 16 amino acids.

The chain is built from TRBV5-1 and TRBJ2-7; 11 nucleotides align to TRBD2. With the DNA end fitting TRBJ2-5 better, the J assignment may be wrong. CDR1 is SGHRS, CDR2 YFSETQ, per germline. The CDR3 contains 15 residues. The CDR3, as DNA: TGCGCCAGCAGCCCTCTAGCGGGAGGACGGGAGACCCAGTACTTC. Translated, it gives CASSPLAGGRETQYF.

This chain joins TRBV12-3 or TRBV12-4 and TRBJ2-5, with 8 bases aligning to TRBD2. Germline trimming cut 3 bases from V and 5 bases from J; bases unmatched to any gene: 5. CDR3 size: 14 residues. The CDR3 sequence is CASSFSGSLETQYF. For the CDR3, the DNA is TGTGCCAGCAGTTTCAGCGGGAGTCTGGAGACCCAGTACTTC.

This clonotype was detected ten times or more. Compared with germline, one end of the junction differs, possibly owing to a read error. The rearrangement joins TRBV7-2 to TRBJ2-7; 9 bases are shared with TRBD2. The CDR3 extends over 14 amino acids. Per the germline V gene, CDR1 is SGHTA and CDR2 is FQGNSA. As DNA, the CDR3 is TGTGCCAGCAGCCTAGCGGGGTTCTCCTACGAGCAGTACTTC. Translation: CASSLAGFSYEQYF.

The rearrangement joins TRBV5-5 to TRBJ2-7; 10 bases are a match to TRBD1. The CDR3 has 16 residues. V lost 4 bases, J lost 7 bases, and 14 bases stayed unmatched. Germline V gene sequence: CDR1 SGHKS, CDR2 YYEKEE (reference sequence). Written as DNA, the CDR3 is TGTGCCAGCAGCCTGACCCCGGGACAGGGGCCGGAAGAGCAGTACTTC. Its protein product is CASSLTPGQGPEEQYF.

This clonotype was seen at least ten times. V and J are TRBV28 and TRBJ2-7; no clear D gene. The CDR3 is made up of 12 amino acids. The V end was cut by 5 bases, the J end by 5 bases, with 10 bases between. Germline CDR1 is MDHEN and CDR2 is SYDVKM. The CDR3, as DNA: TGTGCCAGCAGTATCCTAACCCACGAGCAGTACTTC. Protein: CASSILTHEQYF.

The chain links TRBV20-1 to TRBJ1-5; D not resolved. Deletions cut 1 base from V and 8 bases from J, with 6 bases between. The CDR3 covers 11 residues. The germline CDR1 and CDR2 sequences are DFQATT and SNEGSKA (reference sequence). As DNA, the CDR3 is TGCAGTGCTAGAGTGAGGGAGCCCCAGCATTTT. The encoded protein is CSARVREPQHF.

The chain uses TRBV14 and TRBJ2-7, with D perhaps TRBD2 (6 bases). V shed 8 bases and J shed 4 bases, with 21 bases lying between them. CDR1 SGHDN and CDR2 FVKESK come from the germline V gene. The CDR3 contains 15 residues. The CDR3 DNA sequence: TGTGCCAGCGGCCTCGGAGGGACGCTCTCTTACGAGCAGTACTTC. Its protein is CASGLGGTLSYEQYF.

CDR3 amino acids: CASRLTGNSYEQYF. The CDR3 region has the DNA TGTGCCAGCCGACTGACAGGGAACTCCTACGAGCAGTACTTC. This chain joins TRBV2 and TRBJ2-7; 7 bases match TRBD1. CDR1 and CDR2 from the germline V gene are SNHLY and FYNNEI. Unmatched junction bases numbered 7, after V lost 8 bases and J lost 0 bases. This CDR3 has 14 residues.

V is TRBV4-3 and J is TRBJ2-1; a possible D gene is TRBD1 (6 bases). Germline V gene data show CDR1 as LGHNA and CDR2 as YSLEER. CDR3 length: 15 residues. V dropped 0 bases and J dropped 5 bases, with 11 bases sitting between them. The CDR3 loop is CASSQDVGAHNEQFF. The CDR3 coding sequence is TGCGCCAGCAGCCAAGATGTGGGGGCCCACAATGAGCAGTTCTTC.

There are a few counts of this clonotype. V usage is TRBV7-3 and J usage is TRBJ2-1; D might be TRBD1 or TRBD2, each matching 5 bases. V was shortened by 2 bases and J by 0 bases, with 8 bases between the two germline ends. In germline, CDR1 is SGHTA, CDR2 FQGTGA. CDR3 size: 15 residues. In DNA form, the CDR3 reads TGTGCCAGCAGCTTAGGGGGACCCTCCTACAATGAGCAGTTCTTC. It is translated as CASSLGGPSYNEQFF.

Points on this clonotype: At one end, the junction sequence differs from germline, possibly due to a read error. The chain combines TRBV7-2 with TRBJ2-7; no definite D call. The CDR3 runs 12 residues. Germline loops: CDR1 SGHTA, CDR2 FQGNSA. CDR3 region: CVSSFIFHEQYF. In nucleotides, the CDR3 is TGTGTCAGCAGCTTCATTTTCCACGAGCAGTACTTC.

The sample holds one count of this clonotype. The chain links TRBV6-2 or TRBV6-3 to TRBJ2-5; 9 bases are a match to TRBD1. The DNA end lines up better with TRBJ2-7; the J call may be wrong. Germline V gene sequence: CDR1 MNHEY, CDR2 SVGEGT. This CDR3 has 16 residues. Here the CDR3 DNA reads TGTGCCAGCCGAAAGACAGGGGGAACGAGAAACTCCGAGCAGTACTTC. This encodes CASRKTGGTRNSEQYF.

This chain links TRBV20-1 with TRBJ2-2, with D possibly being TRBD2 (5 bases). This CDR3 spans 12 amino acids. Trimming cost V 4 bases and J 4 bases, with 7 bases left between them. The germline gives CDR1 DFQATT, CDR2 SNEGSKA (reference sequence). The CDR3 here is CSANRGTGELFF. The DNA for the CDR3 is TGCAGTGCTAATCGGGGCACCGGGGAGCTGTTTTTT.

V usage is TRBV7-2 and J usage is TRBJ2-1; 13 positions agree with TRBD2. J was trimmed by 8 bases and V by 8 bases; bases with no gene match: 15. The germline V gene encodes CDR1 SGHTA and CDR2 FQGNSA. The CDR3 is 17 amino acids. CDR3 loop: CASGPGLAGPSLDEQFF. The CDR3 region has the DNA TGTGCCAGCGGCCCGGGACTAGCGGGACCTAGTTTAGATGAGCAGTTCTTC. Full variable domain (missing parts from reference TRBV7-2 and TRBJ2-1): GAGVSQSPSNKVTEKGKDVELRCDPISGHTALYWYRQSLGQGLEFLIYFQGNSAPDKSGLPSDRFSAERTGGSVSTLTIQRTQQEDSAVYLCASGPGLAGPSLDEQFFGPGTRLTVL.